The source of this TCR beta chain is a study of shared clonotypes between healthy human individuals. About the research overall: A couple of women and a few men aged 18 to 49 served as donors. Study-level findings and limits: Rarefaction curves obtained for sorted subsets showed sequencing incomplete despite large depth. Estimated clonotype richness was generally higher in naive than memory subsets.

Assay used: immunoSEQ multiplex PCR; TCRdb lists only in-frame clones, some missing. The sample carries about 1.1 million clones, 78% recorded once. Per germline, CDR1 LNHDA and CDR2 SQIVND (reference sequence). The CDR3 extends over 18 amino acids. V was shortened by 4 bases and J by 5 bases, with 26 bases between the two germline ends. Concerning this clone itself: Its target is not known.

This sequence was found in a man between 18 and 35 years old in good health. Some clones in this sample may be carry-over from other donors' samples. Sequencing was performed on memory CD4+ T cells from PBMCs. Subset indicated: CD45RA-negative fraction. The chain couples TRBV19 to TRBJ1-2; no definite D call. CDR3 sequence reads: CASSTSHMTPSARYGYTF. The CDR3 nucleotides are TGTGCCAGTAGTACCTCACACATGACGCCCTCGGCCCGTTATGGCTACACCTTC.